The next 21 T cell receptor beta chains were all read from a single sample in a study of CD8 T cells in ankylosing spondylitis. MiXCR, applied by TCRdb to the 5' RACE reads, yields one record per CDR3 protein. The table shows over 150,000 distinct CDR3 sequences, with over 10% occurring only once. Sequenced: blood, either unsorted or a sorted T cell fraction (not recorded which). These receptors originate from a male donor with ankylosing spondylitis or in good health (not recorded which).

The V call is TRBV3-1, the J call TRBJ2-5; possibly TRBD2 for D (5 bases). In germline, CDR1 is LGHDT, CDR2 YNNKEL (reference sequence). Trimming took off 0 bases at V and 4 bases at J, with 12 bases between the two ends. The CDR3 consists of 15 residues. The CDR3 reads CASSQDGSGSETQYF. DNA for the CDR3: TGTGCCAGCAGCCAAGATGGGTCGGGATCAGAGACCCAGTACTTC.

The chain is built from TRBV3-1 and TRBJ2-7; D is undetermined. Germline assignment: CDR1 LGHDT and CDR2 YNNKEL (reference sequence). CDR3 length: 15 amino acids. V was shortened by 1 base and J by 1 base, with 11 bases between the two germline ends. The CDR3 DNA sequence: TGTGCCAGCAGCCAAGGGTTTGGATCTTCCTACGAGCAGTACTTC. Its protein is CASSQGFGSSYEQYF.

The chain employs TRBV11-3 and TRBJ2-2, with 8 bases aligning to TRBD1. The ends lost 4 bases at V and 11 bases at J; junction bases unmatched: 6. Germline values: CDR1 SGHNT, CDR2 YENEEA. CDR3 length: 13 amino acids. CDR3 nucleotide sequence: TGTGCCAGCAGCTCCGGACAGGGCGTTGAGCTGTTTTTT. Its protein is CASSSGQGVELFF.

The V gene is TRBV27, the J gene TRBJ2-3; D is unresolved. V lost 4 bases and J lost 2, with 16 bases in between. CDR1 and CDR2 from the germline V gene are MNHEY and SMNVEV (reference sequence). The CDR3 has 16 residues. CDR3 loop: CASSWAPPPYTDTQYF. CDR3 nucleotide sequence: TGTGCCAGCAGTTGGGCCCCTCCACCTTACACAGATACGCAGTATTTT.

V usage is TRBV4-2 and J usage is TRBJ2-5; possibly TRBD1 for D (6 bases). The germline CDR1 and CDR2 sequences are LGHNA and YNFKEQ. Trimming took off 3 bases at V and 5 bases at J, with 19 bases between the two ends. This CDR3 is 16 amino acids long. DNA of the CDR3: TGTGCCAGCAGCCAGGTCGGGGCAGGGGTGGGCGAGACCCAGTACTTC. It is translated as CASSQVGAGVGETQYF.

This clonotype has only a few counts. CDR3 nucleotide sequence: TGCGCCAGCAGCCAAGGGGGGACGGATACCTATGGCTACACCTTC. Its protein is CASSQGGTDTYGYTF. The rearrangement uses TRBV4-1 and TRBJ1-2; perhaps TRBD1 as D (5 bases). Trimming removed 1 base from V and 4 bases from J, with 13 bases in between. Germline V CDR1 and CDR2: MGHRA, YSYEKL. There are 15 residues in the CDR3.

The chain is built from TRBV27 and TRBJ1-1; maybe TRBD1 (6 bases). CDR1 MNHEY and CDR2 SMNVEV come from the germline V gene (reference sequence). The CDR3 runs 13 residues. The V gene lost 5 bases and the J gene lost 4 bases, with 11 bases spanning the gap. The CDR3 DNA reads TGTGCCAGCAGTCCCGACAGGATCACTGAAGCTTTCTTT. It codes for CASSPDRITEAFF.

This clonotype was observed many times. This sequence joins TRBV7-8 and TRBJ2-3; 8 bases align to TRBD2. The CDR3 is 15 amino acids. Germline V gene lookup returns CDR1 SGHVS and CDR2 FQNEAQ. Trimming removed 1 base from V and 5 bases from J; junction bases left unmatched: 5. CDR3 coding DNA: TGTGCCAGCAGCTTAGGGCTCCGGGGGGGAGATACGCAGTATTTT. Protein product: CASSLGLRGGDTQYF. The full variable domain, rest sourced from reference TRBV7-8 and TRBJ2-3, is GAGVSQSPRYKVAKRGQDVALRCDPISGHVSLFWYQQALGQGPEFLTYFQNEAQLDKSGLPSDRFFAERPEGSVSTLKIQRTQQEDSAVYLCASSLGLRGGDTQYFGPGTRLTVL.

The rearrangement uses TRBV12-3 or TRBV12-4 and TRBJ2-1; 14 nucleotides align to TRBD2. CDR3 length: 17 residues. Trimming cost V 1 base and J 7 bases; bases outside gene matches: 6. This CDR3 is CASSLVGLAGGMNEQFF. CDR3 sequence (DNA): TGTGCCAGCAGTTTAGTCGGACTAGCGGGAGGAATGAATGAGCAGTTCTTC.

This clonotype has only a few counts. The chain carries TRBV7-9 and TRBJ1-4, with TRBD1 identical over 9 bases. CDR3 length: 14 amino acids. The germline V gene has CDR1 SEHNR and CDR2 FQNEAQ (reference sequence). The junction had 4 bases not matched to a gene; V was cut back by 3 bases and J by 8 bases. CDR3 region: CASSLTGGREKLFF. CDR3 coding DNA: TGTGCCAGCAGCTTGACAGGGGGTCGGGAAAAACTGTTTTTT.

This chain links TRBV5-1 with TRBJ2-5; 9 bases fit TRBD1. The length of the CDR3 is 16 residues. The germline CDR1 and CDR2 sequences are SGHRS and YFSETQ. V was clipped by 2 bases and J by 3 bases; unmatched bases: 8. The CDR3 spells CASSFAGTGLKETQYF. In DNA form, the CDR3 reads TGCGCCAGCAGCTTTGCCGGGACAGGGTTAAAAGAGACCCAGTACTTC.

This clonotype has only a few counts. The V gene is TRBV20-1, the J gene TRBJ2-7, with D perhaps TRBD2 (6 bases). Germline CDR1 DFQATT, CDR2 SNEGSKA (reference sequence). The V end lost 2 bases, the J end lost 1 base, and 18 bases lay between the germline ends. The CDR3 is made up of 16 amino acids. The CDR3: CSARFPHSGESYEQYF. CDR3 nucleotide sequence: TGCAGTGCTAGATTCCCACATAGCGGAGAGTCCTACGAGCAGTACTTC.

This clonotype was observed a handful of times. V gene TRBV5-1 combines with J gene TRBJ1-1; D is perhaps TRBD1 (6 bases). CDR1 SGHRS and CDR2 YFSETQ come from the germline V gene. V lost 6 bases and J 3 bases, leaving 18 bases between the germline ends. This CDR3 is 15 amino acids long. The CDR3 is CASTLSQGIYTEAFF. The CDR3 DNA is TGCGCCAGCACCCTTAGTCAGGGGATATACACTGAAGCTTTCTTT.

This clonotype appeared a few times. The V call is TRBV4-1, the J call TRBJ2-5, with 7 bases aligning to TRBD1. From germline, CDR1 is MGHRA and CDR2 YSYEKL. The CDR3 has 15 amino acids. V lost 3 bases, J lost 5 bases, and 9 bases stayed unmatched. CDR3 coding DNA: TGCGCCAGCAGCCAGGCAACCCCACAGGGGGAGACCCAGTACTTC. Translated: CASSQATPQGETQYF.

The rearrangement joins TRBV7-2 to TRBJ1-1; D call uncertain. Germline V lookup: CDR1 SGHTA, CDR2 FQGNSA. V was trimmed by 7 bases and J by 5 bases, leaving 17 bases between them. The CDR3 runs to 14 residues. CDR3 sequence reads: CASTLGGDGTEAFF. The DNA for the CDR3 is TGTGCCAGCACCCTAGGCGGAGACGGGACTGAAGCTTTCTTT.

This clonotype was recorded a few times. V gene TRBV5-8 combines with J gene TRBJ2-7; D unclear. Deletions cut 5 bases from V and 7 bases from J, with 16 bases between. The V gene's germline CDR1 is SGHTS and CDR2 YDEGEE. This CDR3 region has 13 residues. The CDR3 spells CASRAGPDEEQYF. Here the CDR3 DNA reads TGTGCCAGCAGGGCAGGCCCCGATGAAGAGCAGTACTTC.

Regarding this clonotype: A much larger clone lies a single base off, so this may be a read error. The rearrangement uses TRBV29-1 and TRBJ2-5; D not resolved. The CDR3 has 12 residues. Germline CDR1 is SQVTM and CDR2 is ANQGSEA. CDR3 sequence reads: CSVLDQEETQCF. CDR3 sequence (DNA): TGCAGCGTCCTGGACCAGGAAGAGACCCAGTGCTTC. The complete variable domain, with remaining parts taken from reference TRBV29-1 and TRBJ2-5, reads SAVISQKPSRDICQRGTSLTIQCQVDSQVTMMFWYRQQPGQSLTLIATANQGSEATYESGFVIDKFPISRPNLTFSTLTVSNMSPEDSSIYLCSVLDQEETQCFGPGTRLLVL.

The chain links TRBV25-1 to TRBJ2-5; a weak D match, TRBD2 (5 bases). The CDR3 totals 15 residues. CDR1 is MGHDK and CDR2 is SYGVNS in the germline V gene. The V end lost 1 base, the J end lost 5 bases, and 14 bases lay between the germline ends. In DNA, the CDR3 is TGTGCCAGCAGTGAATTTGACCCAAGGAGGGAGACCCAGTACTTC. It specifies CASSEFDPRRETQYF.

The V call is TRBV6-1, the J call TRBJ2-2; the D gene is possibly TRBD2 (6 bases). The V end was cut by 2 bases, the J end by 4 bases, with 8 bases between. Germline lookup yields CDR1 MNHNS and CDR2 SASEGT. CDR3 length: 14 residues. The CDR3 sequence: CASSEWTTTGELFF. CDR3 bases: TGTGCCAGCAGTGAATGGACTACCACCGGGGAGCTGTTTTTT.

This clonotype was detected a few times. DNA of the CDR3: TGCGCCAGCAGCTGGACAGGGGGCGACGGCTACACCTTC. It codes for CASSWTGGDGYTF. This chain joins TRBV5-1 and TRBJ1-2; 11 positions match TRBD1. This CDR3 comprises 13 residues. Germline assignment: CDR1 SGHRS and CDR2 YFSETQ. With V trimmed by 3 bases and J by 8 bases, 3 bases remained unmatched.

This clonotype appeared a few times. V and J are TRBV4-2 and TRBJ2-7; TRBD1 aligns across 7 bases. The CDR3 spans 19 residues. CDR1 LGHNA and CDR2 YNFKEQ come from the germline V gene. With V trimmed by 2 bases and J by 2 bases, 18 bases remained unmatched. The CDR3 sequence: CASSQPSWAPGQRAYEQYF. As DNA, the CDR3 is TGTGCCAGCAGCCAACCATCGTGGGCACCGGGACAGAGAGCCTACGAGCAGTACTTC.